A selection of T cell receptor beta chains follows, all from one sample in a study of shared clonotypes between healthy human individuals. Method: immunoSEQ multiplex PCR; TCRdb's copy keeps in-frame clones and lacks some. The sample carries hundreds of thousands of clones, almost 95% recorded once. Sequencing was performed on naive CD8+ T cells sorted from blood. The receptors derive from a man aged 25-45 years in good health. Both conserved end residues are part of each CDR3. The D gene is left open where the match is weak. The listing skips clone size in some rows; elsewhere it reads once, few, many or a size class.

J gene | V gene | D gene | clone size | CDR3 protein | CDR3 DNA
TRBJ1-5 | TRBV27 | . | . | CASKRQTYSNQPQHF | TGTGCCAGCAAACGACAGACGTATAGCAATCAGCCCCAGCATTTT
TRBJ2-3 | TRBV10-1 | . | . | CASSESVDTQYF | TGCGCCAGCAGTGAGTCCGTAGATACGCAGTATTTT
TRBJ2-1 | TRBV7-3 | TRBD2 | . | CASSLIAGGYNEQFF | TGTGCCAGCAGCTTGATAGCGGGAGGTTACAATGAGCAGTTCTTC
TRBJ2-7 | TRBV7-2 | . | . | CASSARVQTYEQYF | TGTGCCAGCAGCGCCAGGGTCCAGACCTACGAGCAGTACTTC
TRBJ2-7 | TRBV7-8 | . | . | CASSKRNMDYEQYF | TGTGCCAGCAGCAAAAGGAACATGGACTACGAGCAGTACTTC
TRBJ2-3 | TRBV9 | TRBD1 | . | CASSVGTGELTDTQYF | TGTGCCAGCAGCGTAGGGACAGGAGAACTCACAGATACGCAGTATTTT
TRBJ1-1 | TRBV13 | . | . | CASSSGPRTPLGAEAFF | TGTGCCAGCAGCTCCGGCCCCCGCACCCCTCTGGGGGCTGAAGCTTTCTTT
TRBJ1-1 | TRBV7-9 | . | . | CASSKGLGAFF | TGTGCCAGCAGCAAGGGTTTAGGAGCTTTCTTT
TRBJ1-1 | TRBV7-9 | . | . | CASSLVGHGGTEAFF | TGTGCCAGCAGCTTAGTGGGGCATGGGGGAACTGAAGCTTTCTTT
TRBJ2-2 | TRBV7-6 | . | . | CASSMDNTGELFF | TGTGCCAGCAGCATGGACAACACCGGGGAGCTGTTTTTT
TRBJ2-1 | TRBV12-5 | TRBD2 | . | CASGPSSGRNYNEQFF | TGTGCTAGTGGACCATCTAGCGGGAGGAACTACAATGAGCAGTTCTTC
TRBJ2-2 | TRBV28 | . | . | CASKAGPQGTGELFF | TGTGCCAGCAAAGCCGGGCCCCAAGGGACCGGGGAGCTGTTTTTT
TRBJ2-1 | TRBV10-3 | TRBD2 | . | CAISEVTRESYNEQFF | TGTGCCATCAGTGAAGTCACGCGGGAGTCCTACAATGAGCAGTTCTTC
TRBJ2-7 | TRBV27 | . | once | CASSLSWAGANPYEQYF | TGTGCCAGCAGTTTATCGTGGGCAGGGGCGAATCCTTACGAGCAGTACTTC
TRBJ2-7 | TRBV29-1 | TRBD1 | . | CSVVRGLDEQYF | TGCAGCGTTGTCAGGGGGCTTGACGAGCAGTACTTC
TRBJ1-4 | TRBV7-8 | . | . | CASSLAPGFWREKLFF | TGTGCCAGCAGCTTAGCCCCAGGGTTTTGGCGCGAAAAACTGTTTTTT
TRBJ2-5 | TRBV28 | . | . | CASSQITTGLGETQYF | TGTGCCAGCAGTCAAATTACGACAGGACTCGGGGAGACCCAGTACTTC